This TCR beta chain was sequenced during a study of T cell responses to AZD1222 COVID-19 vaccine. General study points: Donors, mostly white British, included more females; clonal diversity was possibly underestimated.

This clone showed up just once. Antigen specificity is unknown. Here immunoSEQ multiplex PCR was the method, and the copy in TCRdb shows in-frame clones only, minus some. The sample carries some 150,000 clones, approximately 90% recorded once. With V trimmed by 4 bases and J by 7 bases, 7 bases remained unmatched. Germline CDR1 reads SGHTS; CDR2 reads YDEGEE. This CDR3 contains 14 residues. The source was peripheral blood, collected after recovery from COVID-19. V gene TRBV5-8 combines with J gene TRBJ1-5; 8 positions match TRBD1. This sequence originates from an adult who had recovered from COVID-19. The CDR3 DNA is TGTGCCAGCAGCCCTCGGACAGGGAGCCAGCCCCAGCATTTT. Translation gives CASSPRTGSQPQHF.